A selection of T cell receptor beta chains follows, all from one sample in a study of cytomegalovirus exposure and HLA in healthy donors. Clones were read by immunoSEQ multiplex PCR, and TCRdb kept only the in-frame ones, dropping some. Of some 160,000 clones in the sample, 79% were seen once. The sequenced material came from PBMCs. The receptors stem from a woman between 35 and 50 years old in good health and CMV-seronegative. Both conserved end residues are part of each CDR3. A D gene is named only where the DNA matches it firmly. Some rows have no size entry. The others give once, few or many, or a class for an expanded clone.

DNA	CDR3	V	J	size	D
TGTGCCAGCAGCGTCATTACAGGTAGCACTGAAGCTTTCTTT	CASSVITGSTEAFF	TRBV6-1	TRBJ1-1	NA	NA
TGTGCCATCAGTCCCCGGGTTAATGAAAAACTGTTTTTT	CAISPRVNEKLFF	TRBV10-3	TRBJ1-4	NA	NA
TGTGCCAGCAGTGAAGCGCGGCGGCGGATTCTGGAGGAGCAGTACTTC	CASSEARRRILEEQYF	TRBV6-1	TRBJ2-7	NA	NA
TGTGCCAGCAACGGACAGCAGAATAACTATGGCTACACCTTC	CASNGQQNNYGYTF	TRBV19	TRBJ1-2	NA	NA
TGTGCCAGTAGTATCCAGGGTTCGGATACGCAGTATTTT	CASSIQGSDTQYF	TRBV19	TRBJ2-3	NA	NA
TGTGCCAGCAGCTTGGCAGGGGACTATGGCTACACCTTC	CASSLAGDYGYTF	TRBV5-4	TRBJ1-2	NA	NA
TGTGCCAGCAGCGGACAGGGGTTGAACACTGAAGCTTTCTTT	CASSGQGLNTEAFF	TRBV6-1	TRBJ1-1	few	TRBD1
TGTGCCAGCAGCCTTCGACAGGGCGGTAATTCACCCCTCCACTTT	CASSLRQGGNSPLHF	TRBV7-9	TRBJ1-6	NA	TRBD1
TGTGCCAGCAGTTACGGGACAGGGGTTGGCTACACCTTC	CASSYGTGVGYTF	TRBV6-5	TRBJ1-2	NA	TRBD1
TGTGCCAGCAGCCACACCTCCGGGAGGAGCTCCTATAATTCACCCCTCCACTTT	CASSHTSGRSSYNSPLHF	TRBV2	TRBJ1-6	NA	NA
TGCGCCAGCAGCCATGACAGGTCGGGGCCCCAGCATTTT	CASSHDRSGPQHF	TRBV4-3	TRBJ1-5	few	NA
TGCGCCAGCAAGATACCAGGCCAGACCACCGGGGAGCTGTTTTTT	CASKIPGQTTGELFF	TRBV5-1	TRBJ2-2	NA	NA
TGTGCCAGCAGCTTAATCCACCCCGGGGTTAGCGGCACAGATACGCAGTATTTT	CASSLIHPGVSGTDTQYF	TRBV7-6	TRBJ2-3	NA	NA
TGTGCCAGCATACAGGGTCGAACTGAAGCTTTCTTT	CASIQGRTEAFF	TRBV2	TRBJ1-1	few	NA
TGCGCCAGCAGCCGGATCGGGGATAGCAATCAGCCCCAGCATTTT	CASSRIGDSNQPQHF	TRBV4-1	TRBJ1-5	NA	NA
TGCGCCAGCAGCTCCCGGGGAAGCTCCTACAATGAGCAGTTCTTC	CASSSRGSSYNEQFF	TRBV4-1	TRBJ2-1	few	NA
TGTGCCAGTAGTACTCTGCATGGCCCGGGCTATGGCTACACCTTC	CASSTLHGPGYGYTF	TRBV19	TRBJ1-2	NA	NA
TGTGCCAGCAGCAAAGGGAAAGGCGGGACAGGGGGCCAGGGCTATGGCTACACCTTC	CASSKGKGGTGGQGYGYTF	TRBV21-1	TRBJ1-2	NA	NA
TGCGCCAGCGGTACAGGGGGGTTCGAGACCCAGTACTTC	CASGTGGFETQYF	TRBV10-1	TRBJ2-5	NA	TRBD1
TGTGCCAGCAGCCTGGAGTTCTCTGGGGCCAACGTCCTGACTTTC	CASSLEFSGANVLTF	TRBV2	TRBJ2-6	NA	NA
TGCGCCAGCAGTAATTTGGACAGGGGAACAGATACGCAGTATTTT	CASSNLDRGTDTQYF	TRBV10-1	TRBJ2-3	NA	TRBD1
TGTGCCAGCAGCCCGGGACTAGCGGGAGGAGAGACCCAGTACTTC	CASSPGLAGGETQYF	TRBV7-9	TRBJ2-5	once	TRBD2